The present T cell receptor beta chain was sequenced within a study of T cells after posttransplantation cyclophosphamide. Findings and limits, study-wide: Later blood repertoires were often dominated by clones from the donor CD8+ memory compartment. Recipient CMV seropositivity and CMV reactivation strongly tracked TRB clonality. Skin or GI-infiltrating T cells shared few TRB sequences with blood.

Points on this clone: Its specificity is not known.

V was trimmed by 1 base and J by 3 bases, leaving 7 bases between them. This CDR3 contains 13 residues. Germline values: CDR1 LGHNA, CDR2 YSLEER. The naive gate required viable CD3+CD4+ or CD3+CD8+ cells with CCR7+CD45RA+CD45RO-CD95-CD27+CD28+ phenotype. Using immunoSEQ multiplex PCR, the repertoire was profiled, and TCRdb retains in-frame clones only, with some absent. The sample lists 30,000 or so clones; 85% to 95% were seen once. Sequenced: naive CD4+ T cells sorted from PBMCs. This clonotype was sampled from a woman aged 55-69 years in good health, CMV-negative, and a related stem cell transplant donor. This sequence joins TRBV4-3 and TRBJ2-7; D remains unclear. CDR3 sequence reads: CASSQVVSYEQYF. The CDR3 DNA is TGCGCCAGCAGCCAAGTCGTCAGCTACGAGCAGTACTTC.